Each of the 5 T cell receptor beta chains below was sequenced from the same sample in a study of T cell responses to AZD1222 COVID-19 vaccine. Clones were read by immunoSEQ multiplex PCR, and TCRdb kept only the in-frame ones, dropping some. The table records over 150,000 clones, around 90% of them present only once. Sequenced here: peripheral blood, sampled on day 0 of AZD1222 vaccination. The receptors derive from an adult in good health.

The chain has TRBV7-3 and TRBJ2-1; D uncertain. The CDR3 has 15 residues. Trimming took 2 bases from V and 0 from J, leaving 8 bases between them. Germline CDR1 and CDR2: SGHTA and FQGTGA. This CDR3 reads CASSLAADSYNEQFF. In nucleotides, the CDR3 is TGTGCCAGCAGCTTAGCGGCAGACTCCTACAATGAGCAGTTCTTC.

The chain employs TRBV6-4 and TRBJ1-1; no firm D call. Germline V CDR1 and CDR2: MRHNA, SNTAGT. Trimming removed 2 bases from V and 1 base from J, with 5 bases in between. CDR3 size: 13 residues. Here the CDR3 DNA reads TGTGCCAGCAGTGACGAGGCGAACACTGAAGCTTTCTTT. Its protein product is CASSDEANTEAFF.

The rearrangement uses TRBV6-2 or TRBV6-3 and TRBJ1-6, with D tentatively TRBD1 (6 bases). The CDR3 sequence is 15 residues long. CDR1 and CDR2 from the germline V gene are MNHEY and SVGEGT. The germline V and J ends were trimmed by 2 bases and 4 bases, with 9 bases remaining between them. The DNA of the CDR3 is TGTGCCAGCAGTTACCCGAGGGGGTATAATTCACCCCTCCACTTT. Translation gives CASSYPRGYNSPLHF.

This chain connects TRBV19 to TRBJ1-1; tentatively, D is TRBD1 (5 bases). CDR1 is LNHDA and CDR2 is SQIVND in the germline V gene (reference sequence). V was trimmed by 3 bases and J by 5 bases, leaving 16 bases between them. This CDR3 comprises 15 residues. The CDR3 DNA follows: TGTGCCAGTAGTATGAATCCTGGACATACAACTGAAGCTTTCTTT. It yields the protein CASSMNPGHTTEAFF.

The chain carries TRBV27 and TRBJ1-5; tentative D call: TRBD1 (5 bases). Germline CDR1 reads MNHEY; CDR2 reads SMNVEV (reference sequence). With 0 bases removed from V and 9 bases from J, the gap between germline ends came to 12 bases. The CDR3 extends over 14 amino acids. CDR3 sequence: CASSLSDTLTPQHF. The CDR3 DNA is TGTGCCAGCAGTTTATCGGACACCCTGACGCCCCAGCATTTT.